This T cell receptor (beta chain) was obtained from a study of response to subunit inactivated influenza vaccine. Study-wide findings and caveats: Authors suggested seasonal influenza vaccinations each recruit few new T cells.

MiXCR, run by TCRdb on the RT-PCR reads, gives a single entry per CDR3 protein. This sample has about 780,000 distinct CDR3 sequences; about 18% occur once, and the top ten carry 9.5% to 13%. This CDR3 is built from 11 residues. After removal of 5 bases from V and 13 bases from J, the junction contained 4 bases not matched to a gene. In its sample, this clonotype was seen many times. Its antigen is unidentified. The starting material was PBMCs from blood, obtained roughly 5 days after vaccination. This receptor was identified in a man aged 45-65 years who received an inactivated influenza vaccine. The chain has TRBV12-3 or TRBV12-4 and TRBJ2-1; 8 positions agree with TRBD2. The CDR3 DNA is TGTGCCAGCAGTCTACTAGCGGCCCAGTTCTTC. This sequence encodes CASSLLAAQFF.